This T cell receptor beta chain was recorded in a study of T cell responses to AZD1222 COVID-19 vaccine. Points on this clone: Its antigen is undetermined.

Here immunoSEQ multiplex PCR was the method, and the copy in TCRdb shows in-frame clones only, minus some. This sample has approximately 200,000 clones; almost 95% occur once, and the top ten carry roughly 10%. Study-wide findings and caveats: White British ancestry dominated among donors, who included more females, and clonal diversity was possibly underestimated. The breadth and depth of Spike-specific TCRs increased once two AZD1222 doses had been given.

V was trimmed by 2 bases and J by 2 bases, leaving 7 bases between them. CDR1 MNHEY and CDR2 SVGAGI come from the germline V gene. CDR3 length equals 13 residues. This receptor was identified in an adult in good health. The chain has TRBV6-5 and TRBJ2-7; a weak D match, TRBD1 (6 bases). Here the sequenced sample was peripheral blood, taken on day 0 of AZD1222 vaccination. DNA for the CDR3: TGTGCCAGCAGTTACACAGGGCCCTACGAGCAGTACTTC. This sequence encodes CASSYTGPYEQYF.